Each of the 3 T cell receptor beta chains below was sequenced from the same sample in a study of cytotoxic CD8 clonotypes in ibrutinib-treated CLL. Profiled with immunoSEQ multiplex PCR; TCRdb holds only in-frame clones, not every one. The sample consists of about 200,000 clones, roughly 79% of them appearing once. Sequencing used PBMCs, obtained after 12 months of ibrutinib treatment. Every receptor here comes from a human donor with chronic lymphocytic leukemia.

V gene TRBV30 combines with J gene TRBJ2-2; D might be TRBD2 (6 bases). This CDR3 spans 16 amino acids. With 2 bases removed from V and 5 bases from J, the gap between germline ends came to 18 bases. Germline-derived CDR1 and CDR2 are GTSNPN and SVGIG (reference sequence). For the CDR3, the DNA is TGTGCCTGGAGTTCCACCCCGGGACTGGGAACCGGGGAGCTGTTTTTT. Translating it yields CAWSSTPGLGTGELFF.

V and J are TRBV19 and TRBJ1-6; D not resolved. Looked up from germline, CDR1 is LNHDA and CDR2 is SQIVND (reference sequence). Trimming removed 5 bases from V and 6 bases from J, with 8 bases in between. The CDR3 consists of 13 residues. The chain's CDR3 is CASSDQLNSPLHF. In DNA form, the CDR3 reads TGTGCCAGTAGTGACCAACTTAATTCACCCCTCCACTTT. Variable domain in full (rest from reference TRBV19 and TRBJ1-6): DGGITQSPKYLFRKEGQNVTLSCEQNLNHDAMYWYRQDPGQGLRLIYYSQIVNDFQKGDIAEGYSVSREKKESFPLTVTSAQKNPTAFYLCASSDQLNSPLHFGNGTRLTVT.

The gene calls are TRBV27 and TRBJ1-4; perhaps TRBD1 as D (6 bases). The CDR3 loop spans 14 amino acids. Germline loops: CDR1 MNHEY, CDR2 SMNVEV (reference sequence). The V end lost 4 bases, the J end lost 7 bases, and 13 bases lay between the germline ends. CDR3 region: CASSSPGAGEKLFF. The CDR3 region has the DNA TGTGCCAGCAGTTCCCCAGGGGCGGGTGAAAAACTGTTTTTT. The full variable domain, completed using reference TRBV27 and TRBJ1-4, is EAQVTQNPRYLITVTGKKLTVTCSQNMNHEYMSWYRQDPGLGLRQIYYSMNVEVTDKGDVPEGYKVSRKEKRNFPLILESPSPNQTSLYFCASSSPGAGEKLFFGSGTQLSVL.